This T cell receptor (beta chain) comes out of a study of spatial heterogeneity in lung cancer. Study-wide context: Sequencing consistently turned up more beta-chain sequences than alpha-chain sequences.

Unique molecular identifiers, one per molecule, were present on every TCR cDNA molecule. TCRdb analysed the 5' RACE reads with MiXCR anew, one entry per CDR3 protein. The sample comprises some 7,000 distinct CDR3 sequences, over 12% of which are singletons, and about a tenth rests with the top ten. By share, this clonotype ranks as medium-sized. Its specificity is not known. Overall study findings and caveats: It was estimated that coverage of tumor T cells reached approximately 7% for alpha chains and about 13% for beta chains. Mutation tallies in tumors tracked expanded intratumoral alpha and beta TCR counts.

Noted time point: sample taken at primary tumor resection. The authors sequenced whole RNA from tumor, nontumor lung or frozen PBMC without sorting. V shed 2 bases and J shed 12 bases, with 11 bases lying between them. This CDR3 has 12 residues. Germline CDR1 LGHNT, CDR2 FRNRAP. Sequencing used lung tumor tissue, obtained at surgery. The rearrangement uses TRBV12-5 and TRBJ2-1; D gene unclear. This clonotype was obtained from a male donor with early-stage non-small cell lung cancer. The CDR3 protein is CASGLSPGWQFF. Here the CDR3 DNA reads TGTGCTAGTGGTTTGTCCCCAGGATGGCAGTTCTTC.